This TCR beta chain was identified during a study of T cells of healthy individuals (dated by TCRdb to 2017 to 2018). Libraries were built with 5' RACE. For sequencing, an Illumina MiSeq was employed. TCRdb trimmed public reads at Q25 via fastp, called clones via MiXCR and kept in-frame beta chains. Here each entry gathers all rows of one CDR3 protein and keeps the most common genes and DNA. This sample lists 65,000 to 90,000 distinct CDR3 sequences; approximately 4.8% were detected once. The top ten clones comprise around 6.9% of the sample. This clonotype was recorded at least ten times. Its specific antigen is unknown. Qualities for individual bases were not recorded, and no much larger clone is one base off. The source is a female donor in good health.

This receptor has the CDR3 CASSLAPQGPNTEAFF. The DNA is TGCGCCAGCAGCTTGGCCCCCCAGGGCCCGAACACTGAAGCTTTCTTT. Recombination connected TRBV5-1 to TRBJ1-1; the D gene is possibly TRBD1, with 5 bases matching. At the junction V is shortened by 0 bases and J by 1 base, with 13 bases in between. Via the germline V gene, CDR1 is SGHRS and CDR2 YFSETQ. Inclusive of the bounding cysteine and phenylalanine, the CDR3 is 16 residues long. Only CDR3 DNA remains: 48 bases, in frame from the first base.